This TCR beta chain was retrieved from a study of shared clonotypes between healthy human individuals. Germline assignment: CDR1 SGHKS and CDR2 YYEKEE (reference sequence). This CDR3 has 14 residues. The ends were cut back, 0 bases at V and 4 bases at J, with 11 bases in the middle. In the authors' methods: Owing to the provision of junction-only sequences devoid of quality scores by immunoSEQ, filtering differed. Assay: immunoSEQ multiplex PCR; the TCRdb copy retains only in-frame clones and omits some. V and J calls and clone size come straight from that table; D and trimming were deduced from the DNA. Among about 180,000 clones, about 93% were seen once, and the ten largest hold 0.065% to 0.07%.

Sequenced material: naive CD4+ T cells sorted from blood. Subset of the sample: CD45RA+ positively selected. The receptor was derived from a woman aged 25-40 years in good health. The rearrangement links TRBV5-5 to TRBJ2-7, with D uncertain. The DNA of the CDR3 is TGTGCCAGCAGCTTGGAGCCCTCTGGGTACGAGCAGTACTTC. Translating it yields CASSLEPSGYEQYF.